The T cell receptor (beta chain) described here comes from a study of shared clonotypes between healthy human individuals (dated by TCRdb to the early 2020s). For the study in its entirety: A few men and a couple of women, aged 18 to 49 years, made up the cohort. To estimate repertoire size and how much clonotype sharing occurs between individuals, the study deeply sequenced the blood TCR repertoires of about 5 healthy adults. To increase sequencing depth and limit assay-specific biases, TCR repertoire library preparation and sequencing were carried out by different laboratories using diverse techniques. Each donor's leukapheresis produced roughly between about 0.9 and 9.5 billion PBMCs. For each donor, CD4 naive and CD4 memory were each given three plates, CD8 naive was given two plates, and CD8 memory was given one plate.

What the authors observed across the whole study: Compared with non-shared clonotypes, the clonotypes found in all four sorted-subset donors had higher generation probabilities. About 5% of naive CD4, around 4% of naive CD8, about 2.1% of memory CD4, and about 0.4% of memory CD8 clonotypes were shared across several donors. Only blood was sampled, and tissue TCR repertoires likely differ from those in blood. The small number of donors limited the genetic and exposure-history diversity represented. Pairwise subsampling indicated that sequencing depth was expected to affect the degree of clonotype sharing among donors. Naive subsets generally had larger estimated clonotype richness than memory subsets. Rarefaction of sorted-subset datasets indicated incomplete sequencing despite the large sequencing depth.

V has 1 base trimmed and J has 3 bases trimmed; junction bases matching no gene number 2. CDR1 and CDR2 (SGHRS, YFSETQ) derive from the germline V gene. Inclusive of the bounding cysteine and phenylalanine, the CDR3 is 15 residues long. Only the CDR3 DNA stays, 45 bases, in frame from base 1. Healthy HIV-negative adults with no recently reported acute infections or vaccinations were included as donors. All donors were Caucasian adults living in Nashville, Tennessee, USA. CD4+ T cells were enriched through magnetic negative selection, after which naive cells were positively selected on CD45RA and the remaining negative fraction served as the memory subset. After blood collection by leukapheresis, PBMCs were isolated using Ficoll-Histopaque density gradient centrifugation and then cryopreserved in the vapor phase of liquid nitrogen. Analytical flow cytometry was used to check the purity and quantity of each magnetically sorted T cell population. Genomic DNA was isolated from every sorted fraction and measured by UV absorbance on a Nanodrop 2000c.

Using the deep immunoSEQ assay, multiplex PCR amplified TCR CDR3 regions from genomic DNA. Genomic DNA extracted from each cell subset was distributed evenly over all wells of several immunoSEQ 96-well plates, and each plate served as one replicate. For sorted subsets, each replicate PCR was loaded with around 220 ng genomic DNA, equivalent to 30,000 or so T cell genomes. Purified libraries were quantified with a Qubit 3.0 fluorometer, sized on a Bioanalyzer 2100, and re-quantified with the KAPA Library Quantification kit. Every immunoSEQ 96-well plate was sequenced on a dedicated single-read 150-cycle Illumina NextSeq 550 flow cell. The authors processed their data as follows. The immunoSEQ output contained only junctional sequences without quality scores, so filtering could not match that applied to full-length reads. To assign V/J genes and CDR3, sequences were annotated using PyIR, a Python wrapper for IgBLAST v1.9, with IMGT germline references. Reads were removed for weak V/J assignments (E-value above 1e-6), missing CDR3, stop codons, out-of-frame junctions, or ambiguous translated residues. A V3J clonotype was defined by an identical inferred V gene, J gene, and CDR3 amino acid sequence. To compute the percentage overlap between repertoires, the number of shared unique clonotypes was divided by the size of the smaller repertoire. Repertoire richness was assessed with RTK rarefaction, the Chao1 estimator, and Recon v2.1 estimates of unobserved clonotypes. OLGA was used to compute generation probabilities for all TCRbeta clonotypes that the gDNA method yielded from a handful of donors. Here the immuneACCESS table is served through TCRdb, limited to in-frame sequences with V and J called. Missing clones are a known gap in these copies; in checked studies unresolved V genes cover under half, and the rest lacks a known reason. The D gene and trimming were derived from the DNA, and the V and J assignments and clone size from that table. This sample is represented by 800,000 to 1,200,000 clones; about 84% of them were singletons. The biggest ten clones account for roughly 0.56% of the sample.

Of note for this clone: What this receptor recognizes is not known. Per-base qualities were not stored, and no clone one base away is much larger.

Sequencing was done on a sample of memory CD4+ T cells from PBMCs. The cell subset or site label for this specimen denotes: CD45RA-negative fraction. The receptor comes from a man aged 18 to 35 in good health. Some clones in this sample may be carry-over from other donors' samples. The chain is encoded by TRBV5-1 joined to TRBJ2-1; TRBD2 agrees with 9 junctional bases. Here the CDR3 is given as CASSLLAGYYNEQFF. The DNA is TGCGCCAGCAGCTTGCTAGCGGGATACTACAATGAGCAGTTCTTC.